Following are 21 T cell receptor beta chains from one sample sequenced in a study of CD8+ T cells in alopecia areata. Treatment specified: oral pan-JAK inhibitor, 5-10 mg twice daily. RNA extraction was followed by reverse transcription into cDNA, which acted as the sequencing template. Only in-frame clones appear in the TCRdb table, and some are missing; sequencing was by immunoSEQ multiplex PCR. The data hold about 120,000 clones, with around 56% observed a single time. The sequencing used CD4+ T cells sorted from blood, collected at week 4, from a patient treated with tofacitinib. The receptors originated from a human donor with alopecia areata.

This clone was found a few times. The gene calls are TRBV9 and TRBJ2-3, with no clear D. The CDR3 extends over 14 amino acids. Trimming shortened V by 1 base and J by 0 bases, and 6 bases separated the two germline ends. Germline CDR1 SGDLS, CDR2 YYNGEE. CDR3 amino acids: CASSVSRSTDTQYF. The CDR3 DNA reads as TGTGCCAGCAGCGTAAGCCGGAGCACAGATACGCAGTATTTT.

The rearrangement uses TRBV30 and TRBJ1-5, with TRBD1 as a possible D gene (5 bases). Germline V gives CDR1 GTSNPN, CDR2 SVGIG (reference sequence). V lost 4 bases to trimming and J lost 5 bases, with 12 bases between them. CDR3 size: 13 residues. CDR3 in DNA: TGTGCCTGGAAAGGGGATGGGGATCAGCCCCAGCATTTT. It codes for CAWKGDGDQPQHF.

The genes are TRBV5-1 and TRBJ2-2, with TRBD2 as a possible D gene (5 bases). The CDR3 length is 13 residues. CDR1 is SGHRS and CDR2 is YFSETQ in the germline V gene. The ends were cut back, 0 bases at V and 9 bases at J, with 9 bases in the middle. CDR3 in DNA: TGCGCCAGCAGCTTGGCCGGGGAGTGGGAGCTGTTTTTT. This sequence encodes CASSLAGEWELFF.

This chain uses TRBV19 with TRBJ2-5; D is ambiguous. Trimming stripped 4 bases from V and 5 bases from J, with 11 bases between. Germline values: CDR1 LNHDA, CDR2 SQIVND (reference sequence). The CDR3 covers 13 residues. In DNA form, the CDR3 reads TGTGCCAGTAGTACCGTGACGAGGGAGACCCAGTACTTC. It specifies CASSTVTRETQYF.

The V call is TRBV29-1, the J call TRBJ1-2, with D perhaps matching TRBD1 (6 bases). Germline V gives CDR1 SQVTM, CDR2 ANQGSEA. V shed 3 bases and J shed 7 bases, with 15 bases lying between them. CDR3 length: 13 residues. The CDR3 sequence: CSVEGTQRVGYTF. The CDR3 bases are TGCAGCGTTGAGGGGACACAAAGGGTTGGCTACACCTTC.

The rearrangement links TRBV25-1 to TRBJ1-6; 10 bases line up with TRBD1. The CDR3 has 15 amino acids. Per the germline V gene, CDR1 is MGHDK and CDR2 is SYGVNS. With V trimmed by 6 bases and J by 11 bases, 10 bases remained unmatched. This CDR3 reads CASRGFGTGVPPLHF. CDR3 nucleotides: TGTGCCAGCAGGGGTTTCGGGACAGGGGTTCCACCCCTCCACTTT.

The J gene is TRBJ1-4, the V gene TRBV11-2; TRBD1 is a possible D gene (6 bases). The V gene's germline CDR1 is SGHAT and CDR2 FQNNGV. V lost 2 bases, J lost 4 bases, and 11 bases lay in between. The CDR3 has 15 residues. In DNA form, the CDR3 reads TGTGCCAGCAGCTTACAAAGGGGGGGTAATGAAAAACTGTTTTTT. Translation gives CASSLQRGGNEKLFF. Full variable domain (missing parts from reference TRBV11-2 and TRBJ1-4): EAGVAQSPRYKIIEKRQSVAFWCNPISGHATLYWYQQILGQGPKLLIQFQNNGVVDDSQLPKDRFSAERLKGVDSTLKIQPAKLEDSAVYLCASSLQRGGNEKLFFGSGTQLSVL.

The chain joins TRBV30 to TRBJ1-5, with D hard to call. This CDR3 comprises 12 residues. V lost 0 bases to trimming and J lost 3 bases, with 3 bases between them. The V gene's germline CDR1 is GTSNPN and CDR2 SVGIG (reference sequence). CDR3 loop: CAWSVPNQPQHF. CDR3 sequence (DNA): TGTGCCTGGAGTGTACCCAATCAGCCCCAGCATTTT.

V gene TRBV6-1 combines with J gene TRBJ2-7, with 7 bases matching TRBD1. Trimming removed 7 bases from V and 3 bases from J; junction bases left unmatched: 6. The V gene's germline CDR1 is MNHNS and CDR2 SASEGT. This CDR3 region has 13 residues. This CDR3 reads CASIVPGGYEQYF. The CDR3 DNA reads TGTGCCAGCATCGTGCCAGGGGGCTACGAGCAGTACTTC.

This clone was observed a few times. The chain uses TRBV7-2 and TRBJ1-2, with D hard to call. This CDR3 has 14 residues. The V and J ends lost 6 bases and 8 bases respectively, with 19 bases between them. CDR1 and CDR2 from the germline V gene are SGHTA and FQGNSA. CDR3 DNA sequence: TGTGCCAGCAGTCCCTACGACGTGCTCGGGGGCTACACCTTC. This translates into CASSPYDVLGGYTF.

The V call is TRBV5-1, the J call TRBJ2-7; no clear D gene. The CDR3 length is 15 residues. From germline, CDR1 is SGHRS and CDR2 YFSETQ. V lost 0 bases and J lost 3, with 13 bases in between. CDR3 sequence reads: CASSLDFQGVYEQYF. CDR3 nucleotides: TGCGCCAGCAGCTTGGATTTTCAAGGAGTCTACGAGCAGTACTTC. Variable domain in full (rest from reference TRBV5-1 and TRBJ2-7): KAGVTQTPRYLIKTRGQQVTLSCSPISGHRSVSWYQQTPGQGLQFLFEYFSETQRNKGNFPGRFSGRQFSNSRSEMNVSTLELGDSALYLCASSLDFQGVYEQYFGPGTRLTVT.

The chain carries TRBV25-1 and TRBJ1-1; 8 nucleotides align to TRBD1. The CDR3 totals 16 residues. V lost 6 bases and J lost 3; bases outside the gene matches: 12. CDR1 and CDR2 from the germline V gene are MGHDK and SYGVNS. The CDR3 spells CASSLYQQGGDTEAFF. In DNA form, the CDR3 reads TGTGCCAGCAGCCTCTATCAACAGGGGGGGGACACTGAAGCTTTCTTT.

The chain is built from TRBV27 and TRBJ1-1; D unclear. V lost 4 bases, J lost 1 base, and 13 bases lay in between. The CDR3 runs 15 residues. Per the germline V gene, CDR1 is MNHEY and CDR2 is SMNVEV (reference sequence). CDR3 in amino acids: CASSSRQAPNTEAFF. The CDR3 DNA sequence: TGTGCCAGCAGTTCCCGCCAGGCTCCGAACACTGAAGCTTTCTTT.

The chain joins TRBV6-6 to TRBJ2-3; 8 nucleotides line up with TRBD2. The V and J ends lost 9 bases and 5 bases, in that order; junction bases with no gene match: 7. CDR1 and CDR2 from the germline V gene are MNHNY and SVGAGI (reference sequence). The CDR3 is 13 residues long. CDR3 nucleotide sequence: TGTGCCAGTGCGGGGGGCGGGGTAGATACGCAGTATTTT. It codes for CASAGGGVDTQYF.

The chain carries TRBV20-1 and TRBJ1-4; D not resolved. The ends were cut back, 3 bases at V and 6 bases at J, with 5 bases in the middle. From germline, CDR1 is DFQATT and CDR2 SNEGSKA (reference sequence). This CDR3 has 11 residues. The CDR3: CSASGDEKLFF. The CDR3 DNA follows: TGCAGTGCTAGTGGGGATGAAAAACTGTTTTTT.

The chain recombines TRBV29-1 with TRBJ2-7; D may be TRBD2 (5 bases). The CDR3 sequence is 12 residues long. Germline V gene sequence: CDR1 SQVTM, CDR2 ANQGSEA. The V end lost 0 bases, the J end lost 6 bases, and 9 bases lay between the germline ends. This chain's CDR3 is CSVEEAGSEQYF. CDR3 DNA sequence: TGCAGCGTTGAAGAGGCGGGTTCCGAGCAGTACTTC.

This clone was seen a handful of times. An end of the junction differs from the germline gene, which may be a read error. The chain recombines TRBV7-2 with TRBJ2-7; TRBD2 is a possible D gene (5 bases). The CDR3 is 17 residues long. The germline V gene has CDR1 SGHTA and CDR2 FQGNSA. CDR3 region: CASSLEVPGKALATEDF. CDR3 nucleotides: TGTGCCAGCAGCTTAGAGGTCCCGGGGAAGGCCCTAGCCACGGAGGACTTC.

This clone was found a few times. The V and J genes are TRBV25-1 and TRBJ1-5; possibly TRBD1 for D (6 bases). Germline V lookup: CDR1 MGHDK, CDR2 SYGVNS. The germline V and J ends were trimmed by 3 bases and 7 bases, with 16 bases remaining between them. This CDR3 has 15 residues. CDR3 region: CASSDTSDSRQPQHF. Written as DNA, the CDR3 is TGTGCCAGCAGTGATACCTCGGACAGTCGGCAGCCCCAGCATTTT.

This clone was picked up a small number of times. The chain combines TRBV11-3 with TRBJ2-1; 8 positions match TRBD1. CDR3 length equals 16 residues. The V gene's germline CDR1 is SGHNT and CDR2 YENEEA. The trim removed 1 base at V and 4 bases at J, leaving 6 bases unmatched. The CDR3 spells CASSLGGGDRYNEQFF. The DNA for the CDR3 is TGTGCCAGCAGCTTAGGTGGTGGGGACAGGTACAATGAGCAGTTCTTC.

In this sample, this clone turned up a few times. This chain uses TRBV18 with TRBJ1-1, with 9 nucleotides matching TRBD1. The V gene's germline CDR1 is KGHSH and CDR2 LQKENI. V was clipped by 6 bases and J by 3 bases; unmatched bases: 5. CDR3 size: 14 residues. Here the CDR3 DNA reads TGTGCCAGCTCCGATGGACAGGGGCACACTGAAGCTTTCTTT. Its translation: CASSDGQGHTEAFF.

This clone has only a few counts. J is TRBJ2-7 and V is TRBV10-1; D unresolved. Trimming removed 4 bases from V and 3 bases from J, with 13 bases in between. This CDR3 has 14 residues. Germline loops: CDR1 WNHNN, CDR2 SYGVQD (reference sequence). The CDR3 region is CASSARTELYEQYF. The CDR3 DNA follows: TGCGCCAGCAGTGCTAGGACGGAGCTCTACGAGCAGTACTTC.